The present T cell receptor (beta chain) was sequenced within a study of blood T cell repertoires in COVID-19. Study-level information: Sites in the United States, Italy and Spain provided acute and convalescent COVID-19 samples.

Sequenced by immunoSEQ multiplex PCR; TCRdb stores in-frame clones only, minus some. Of under 250,000 clones listed, over 80% are singletons. CDR1 and CDR2 from the germline V gene are SGDLS and YYNGEE. This CDR3 spans 19 amino acids. The J segment lost 1 base and the V segment lost 3 bases, leaving 11 bases of the junction unmatched. Within 2 weeks of study entry, exposed participants had contacted a PCR-confirmed or clinician-diagnosed COVID-19 case. The receptor comes from a woman in her thirties or forties who had been exposed to COVID-19. The chain employs TRBV9 and TRBJ2-5; 14 bases map to TRBD2. Sequencing was performed on PBMCs or T cells enriched from blood (not recorded which). CDR3 nucleotide sequence: TGTGCCAGCAGCGCCGCCGCGGGACTAGCGGGGGTGGGCCAAGAGACCCAGTACTTC. Its protein is CASSAAAGLAGVGQETQYF.